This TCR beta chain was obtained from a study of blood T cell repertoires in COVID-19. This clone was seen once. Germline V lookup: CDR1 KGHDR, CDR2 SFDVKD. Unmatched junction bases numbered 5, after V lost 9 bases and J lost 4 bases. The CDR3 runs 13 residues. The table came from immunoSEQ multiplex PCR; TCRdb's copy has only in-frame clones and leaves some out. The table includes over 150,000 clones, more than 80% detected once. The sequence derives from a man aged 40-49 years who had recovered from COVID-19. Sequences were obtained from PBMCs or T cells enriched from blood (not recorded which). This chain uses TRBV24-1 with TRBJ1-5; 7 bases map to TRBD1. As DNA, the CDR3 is TGTGCCACCCAGGACAGGTTAAATCAGCCCCAGCATTTT. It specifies CATQDRLNQPQHF.